The sequence of this TCR beta chain was determined in a study of blood T cell repertoires in COVID-19. Study as a whole: There were acute and convalescent COVID-19 samples, and they came from the United States, Italy and Spain. PBMCs, B-cell-depleted T cells, or T cells were the source of the cDNA or gDNA that made up the material.

As processed by the authors: Amplified reference gene primers provided the basis for estimating nucleated cell counts. The data were produced by immunoSEQ multiplex PCR, yet TCRdb's version contains in-frame clones alone and is incomplete. Clone size and V and J calls were adopted from that table, with D and trimming inferred from the DNA. The sample yields about 110,000 clones, more than 80% seen once. Germline loops: CDR1 LGHDT, CDR2 YNNKEL (reference sequence). Trimming shortened V by 0 bases and J by 4 bases, and 12 bases separated the two germline ends. CDR3 length: 15 amino acids. The chain uses TRBV3-1 (or the pseudogene TRBV3-2) and TRBJ1-2, with D possibly being TRBD1 (6 bases). The receptor was derived from a woman aged 60 to 75 with acute or convalescent COVID-19. The source material was peripheral blood. The CDR3 reads CASSQESTGLYGYTF. The CDR3 DNA reads as TGTGCCAGCAGCCAAGAATCGACAGGACTCTATGGCTACACCTTC.